These 29 T cell receptor beta chains came from one sample sequenced in a study of blood T cell repertoires in COVID-19. TCRdb's table, derived via immunoSEQ multiplex PCR, lists solely in-frame clones and lacks some. Of around 150,000 clones in the sample, 84% were seen once. The source material was peripheral blood. The receptors here all came from a man aged 65 to 85 with acute or convalescent COVID-19.

In this sample, this clone turned up a few times. This chain joins TRBV4-1 and TRBJ1-1; 10 bases align to TRBD1. The J segment lost 0 bases and the V segment lost 3 bases, leaving 16 bases of the junction unmatched. Germline CDR1 MGHRA, CDR2 YSYEKL. There are 20 residues in the CDR3. For the CDR3, the DNA is TGCGCCAGCAGCCACCCCTTAACACGGACAGGGGGAGGTCTGAACACTGAAGCTTTCTTT. Translation gives CASSHPLTRTGGGLNTEAFF.

The chain carries TRBV5-1 and TRBJ1-1; D remains unclear. This CDR3 spans 16 amino acids. The V end lost 0 bases, the J end lost 5 bases, and 17 bases lay between the germline ends. Looked up from germline, CDR1 is SGHRS and CDR2 is YFSETQ. CDR3 loop: CASSLEGAAGGTEAFF. For the CDR3, the DNA is TGCGCCAGCAGCTTGGAGGGAGCGGCGGGTGGAACTGAAGCTTTCTTT.

This clone has more than one count but fewer than ten. This chain joins TRBV9 and TRBJ2-2; tentatively, D is TRBD2 (6 bases). CDR3 length equals 16 residues. Germline V gene sequence: CDR1 SGDLS, CDR2 YYNGEE. Trimming stripped 1 base from V and 3 bases from J, with 13 bases between. CDR3 loop: CASSVMGGVYTGELFF. The CDR3, as DNA: TGTGCCAGCAGCGTAATGGGGGGTGTGTACACCGGGGAGCTGTTTTTT.

V and J are TRBV19 and TRBJ1-1; perhaps TRBD1 as D (5 bases). The V end was cut by 3 bases, the J end by 4 bases, with 24 bases between. Germline CDR1 and CDR2: LNHDA and SQIVND (reference sequence). The CDR3 consists of 18 residues. The CDR3 coding sequence is TGTGCCAGTAGTATGACAGATAGACTTAGCCGAAGAGTCACTGAAGCTTTCTTT. Translated: CASSMTDRLSRRVTEAFF.

The V and J genes are TRBV15 and TRBJ1-4, with TRBD1 identical over 10 bases. V dropped 5 bases and J dropped 6; count of bases not matched to a gene: 6. CDR1 and CDR2 from the germline V gene are LNHNV and YYDKDF (reference sequence). The CDR3 extends over 15 amino acids. The CDR3 bases are TGTGCCACCAGCCGTAGACAGGGGGCCGATGAAAAACTGTTTTTT. This codes for CATSRRQGADEKLFF.

The chain carries TRBV10-3 and TRBJ2-7, with 9 bases fitting TRBD1. CDR1 and CDR2 (germline): ENHRY, SYGVKD. The CDR3 consists of 15 residues. V shed 6 bases and J 0 bases; nucleotides not matched to a gene: 6. The CDR3 protein is CAIRGDRATSYEQYF. The CDR3 coding sequence is TGTGCCATCAGAGGGGACAGGGCCACCTCCTACGAGCAGTACTTC.

This clone was observed once. The chain is built from TRBV18 and TRBJ2-2, with a possible D match to TRBD2 (5 bases). Trimming shortened V by 4 bases and J by 6 bases, and 12 bases separated the two germline ends. The CDR3 contains 14 residues. From germline, CDR1 is KGHSH and CDR2 LQKENI. The CDR3 coding sequence is TGTGCCAGCTCACAAGGACGGGAAGCCGGGGAGCTGTTTTTT. Its protein is CASSQGREAGELFF.

CDR3 amino acids: CASSDTGITYNEQFF. The CDR3, as DNA: TGCGCCAGCAGTGATACAGGGATAACCTACAATGAGCAGTTCTTC. The rearrangement joins TRBV10-1 to TRBJ2-1, with a possible D match to TRBD1 (6 bases). The CDR3 sequence is 15 residues long. CDR1 is WNHNN, CDR2 SYGVQD, per germline (reference sequence). V was clipped by 3 bases and J by 2 bases, with 11 bases between them.

The V gene is TRBV11-2, the J gene TRBJ1-3; possible D gene TRBD1, 6 bases. Trimming removed 1 base at V and 4 bases at J, with 11 bases between. This CDR3 contains 15 residues. Looked up from germline, CDR1 is SGHAT and CDR2 is FQNNGV. CDR3 coding DNA: TGTGCCAGCAGCTTAGCAGGGGCCGCGGGAAACACCATATATTTT. Amino acid sequence: CASSLAGAAGNTIYF. Full variable domain (remainder filled in from reference TRBV11-2 and TRBJ1-3): EAGVAQSPRYKIIEKRQSVAFWCNPISGHATLYWYQQILGQGPKLLIQFQNNGVVDDSQLPKDRFSAERLKGVDSTLKIQPAKLEDSAVYLCASSLAGAAGNTIYFGEGSWLTVV.

The sample holds many counts of this clone. This chain uses TRBV21-1 with TRBJ1-3; TRBD1 reflects the table's D call only, with no check against the DNA. TRBV21-1 has pseudogene status. The CDR3 covers 14 residues. CDR3 coding DNA: TGTGCCAGCAGCCCGACAGGGGGCGGAAACACCATATATTTT. Its translation: CASSPTGGGNTIYF.

The chain uses TRBV5-5 and TRBJ2-7, with a tentative D call TRBD1 (5 bases). The CDR3 is made up of 14 amino acids. Trimming pared 5 bases from V and 5 bases from J, leaving 17 bases between. Looked up from germline, CDR1 is SGHKS and CDR2 is YYEKEE (reference sequence). The CDR3 DNA sequence: TGTGCCAGCAGATTCACCTATCAGGGCGACGAGCAGTACTTC. Its protein is CASRFTYQGDEQYF.

The V call is TRBV28, the J call TRBJ1-3; D gene ambiguous. The CDR3 totals 13 residues. From germline, CDR1 is MDHEN and CDR2 SYDVKM. V lost 7 bases to trimming and J lost 1 base, with 8 bases between them. The CDR3 bases are TGTGCCAGCACCCCGGGTTCTGGAAACACCATATATTTT. This translates into CASTPGSGNTIYF.

This clone was seen a few times. This chain connects TRBV29-1 to TRBJ2-5; weak D call: TRBD2 (6 bases). Germline CDR1 SQVTM, CDR2 ANQGSEA. Trimming stripped 5 bases from V and 5 bases from J, with 21 bases between. The CDR3 extends over 15 amino acids. The DNA for the CDR3 is TGCAGCGTTCTAATGGGCGGGGAGGTTTGGGAGACCCAGTACTTC. It is translated as CSVLMGGEVWETQYF.

The J gene is TRBJ1-5, the V gene TRBV7-2; D may be TRBD1 (5 bases). The CDR3 has 14 amino acids. Germline V gene lookup returns CDR1 SGHTA and CDR2 FQGNSA. Trimming stripped 1 base from V and 4 bases from J, with 8 bases between. In DNA, the CDR3 is TGTGCCAGCAGCTTAGGGGGGGAGAATCAGCCCCAGCATTTT. It translates to CASSLGGENQPQHF.

This chain's CDR3 is CASSAAGGPYNEQFF. CDR3 sequence (DNA): TGCGCCAGCAGCGCCGCAGGGGGGCCCTACAATGAGCAGTTCTTC. The rearrangement links TRBV5-1 to TRBJ2-1, with TRBD1 as a possible D gene (7 bases). The CDR3 spans 15 residues. Germline V gene data show CDR1 as SGHRS and CDR2 as YFSETQ. Trimming removed 4 bases from V and 2 bases from J, with 13 bases in between. The whole variable domain, remainder taken from reference TRBV5-1 and TRBJ2-1, is KAGVTQTPRYLIKTRGQQVTLSCSPISGHRSVSWYQQTPGQGLQFLFEYFSETQRNKGNFPGRFSGRQFSNSRSEMNVSTLELGDSALYLCASSAAGGPYNEQFFGPGTRLTVL.

V gene TRBV12-3 or TRBV12-4 combines with J gene TRBJ1-2; tentative D call: TRBD1 (5 bases). V was shortened by 3 bases and J by 5 bases, with 7 bases between the two germline ends. CDR3 length equals 12 residues. The CDR3 region is CASSLGTYGYTF. Written as DNA, the CDR3 is TGTGCCAGCAGTTTGGGGACTTATGGCTACACCTTC.

This chain's CDR3 is CASSQAGGYSGANVLTF. CDR3 nucleotides: TGTGCCAGCAGCCAAGCAGGGGGCTACTCTGGGGCCAACGTCCTGACTTTC. The rearrangement links TRBV3-1 (or the pseudogene TRBV3-2) to TRBJ2-6; 8 nucleotides align to TRBD1. Losses at the gene ends were 1 base for V and 0 bases for J; bases not matched to a gene: 2. The CDR3 runs 17 residues. Germline V gene data show CDR1 as LGHDT and CDR2 as YNNKEL (reference sequence).

The V and J genes are TRBV5-1 and TRBJ2-2; the match to TRBD1 covers 8 bases. Germline CDR1 is SGHRS and CDR2 is YFSETQ. Trimming removed 3 bases from V and 2 bases from J; junction bases left unmatched: 6. The CDR3 runs 16 residues. The CDR3 sequence: CASSWTGQGNTGELFF. CDR3 sequence (DNA): TGCGCCAGCAGCTGGACCGGACAGGGAAACACCGGGGAGCTGTTTTTT.

About this clone itself: Distinct nucleotide sequences in the sample also encode this CDR3. CDR3 in amino acids: CASSTQGYYGYTF. In nucleotides, the CDR3 is TGTGCCAGCAGTACGCAGGGATACTATGGCTACACCTTC. The rearrangement joins TRBV28 to TRBJ1-2; maybe TRBD1 (5 bases). The V gene's germline CDR1 is MDHEN and CDR2 SYDVKM. The CDR3 contains 13 residues. The V gene lost 5 bases and the J gene lost 3 bases, with 10 bases spanning the gap.

This chain joins TRBV2 and TRBJ1-3; 7 bases fit TRBD1. J lost 0 bases, V lost 0 bases, and 8 bases had no gene match. Germline-derived CDR1 and CDR2 are SNHLY and FYNNEI. The length of the CDR3 is 18 residues. CDR3 loop: CASSEARVRGSSGNTIYF. For the CDR3, the DNA is TGTGCCAGCAGTGAAGCGCGGGTCAGGGGGTCCTCTGGAAACACCATATATTTT.

The V gene is TRBV7-3, the J gene TRBJ2-2; TRBD2 matches at 10 bases. This CDR3 is 16 amino acids long. Germline CDR1 SGHTA, CDR2 FQGTGA. V shed 5 bases and J 6 bases; nucleotides not matched to a gene: 9. For the CDR3, the DNA is TGTGCCAGCAGCGGTCCGGGACTAGCGTTAGCCGGGGAGCTGTTTTTT. Translated: CASSGPGLALAGELFF.

The chain is built from TRBV6-6 and TRBJ1-5; perhaps TRBD1 as D (6 bases). CDR1 and CDR2 (germline): MNHNY, SVGAGI (reference sequence). The CDR3 length is 14 residues. V was shortened by 10 bases and J by 1 base, with 14 bases between the two germline ends. CDR3 region: CAIRGRESNQPQHF. In DNA, the CDR3 is TGTGCCATCAGGGGTCGGGAAAGCAATCAGCCCCAGCATTTT.

Here the CDR3 DNA reads TGTGCCACCAGTGAATCGGCCAGAGGGACCCAGTACTTC. Amino acids: CATSESARGTQYF. The J gene is TRBJ2-5, the V gene TRBV24-1; D is unclear. This CDR3 has 13 residues. V lost 4 bases, J lost 7 bases, and 12 bases lay in between. Germline V gene sequence: CDR1 KGHDR, CDR2 SFDVKD.

V is TRBV9 and J is TRBJ2-7; perhaps TRBD2 as D (5 bases). The V gene's germline CDR1 is SGDLS and CDR2 YYNGEE. V shed 7 bases and J shed 3 bases, with 14 bases lying between them. This CDR3 has 13 amino acids. The CDR3 is CASRPGNLYEQYF. The CDR3, as DNA: TGTGCCAGCCGTCCGGGGAACCTCTACGAGCAGTACTTC.

V gene TRBV19 combines with J gene TRBJ2-5, with D maybe TRBD2 (5 bases). This CDR3 region has 15 residues. Trimming took 1 base from V and 5 from J, leaving 14 bases between them. Germline V CDR1 and CDR2: LNHDA, SQIVND (reference sequence). Written as DNA, the CDR3 is TGTGCCAGTAGTATAGGCGGGCCCGAATTGGAGACCCAGTACTTC. It translates to CASSIGGPELETQYF.

The J gene is TRBJ2-5, the V gene TRBV28; 9 positions agree with TRBD2. V shed 4 bases and J 5 bases; nucleotides not matched to a gene: 5. The CDR3 contains 14 residues. CDR1 and CDR2 from the germline V gene are MDHEN and SYDVKM. CDR3 in DNA: TGTGCCAGCAGTTCGGGGACTAGCTGGGAGACCCAGTACTTC. It yields the protein CASSSGTSWETQYF.

In this sample, this clone turned up a few times. The chain employs TRBV28 and TRBJ1-2; D is unclear. Deletions cut 8 bases from V and 2 bases from J, with 9 bases between. The CDR3 extends over 12 amino acids. Germline loops: CDR1 MDHEN, CDR2 SYDVKM. DNA of the CDR3: TGTGCCAGCGGTGGCATGAACTATGGCTACACCTTC. This translates into CASGGMNYGYTF.

The genes are TRBV2 and TRBJ1-1; 11 nucleotides match TRBD1. Looked up from germline, CDR1 is SNHLY and CDR2 is FYNNEI. The CDR3 totals 17 residues. The J segment lost 3 bases and the V segment lost 5 bases, leaving 11 bases of the junction unmatched. CDR3 protein: CASSTWDRGGDDTEAFF. The CDR3 DNA follows: TGTGCCAGCAGTACGTGGGACAGGGGGGGTGACGACACTGAAGCTTTCTTT.

This chain joins TRBV24-1 and TRBJ2-5; 14 nucleotides align to TRBD2. CDR3 length equals 13 residues. Germline V gene lookup returns CDR1 KGHDR and CDR2 SFDVKD. With 12 bases clipped from V and 3 bases from J, the junction kept 2 bases outside the gene matches. The CDR3 spells CASGLAGEETQYF. The CDR3 DNA reads as TGTGCCTCGGGACTAGCGGGGGAAGAGACCCAGTACTTC.